Listed here is a single T cell receptor beta chain. Its target is unknown. The PCR had 60 Vbeta and 13 Jbeta primers. Method: immunoSEQ multiplex PCR; TCRdb's copy keeps in-frame clones and lacks some. The table shows over 100,000 clones, with 76% occurring only once. The record originates from a study of cytomegalovirus exposure and HLA in healthy donors. Germline values: CDR1 LGHNT, CDR2 FRNRAP. Germline trimming cut 4 bases from V and 8 bases from J; bases unmatched to any gene: 8. This CDR3 spans 14 amino acids. Overall study findings and caveats: Common viral pathogens were later found to be apparently linked to several of the most significant clusters. TCR beta V segments were, for the most part, productive about 87% or about 30% of the time in an earlier analysis.

The sequence came from a female donor in good health and CMV-seropositive. The rearrangement links TRBV12-5 to TRBJ1-2, with 9 bases identical to TRBD1. Sequenced sample: PBMCs. CDR3 sequence (DNA): TGTGCTAGTGGTTCTGGACAGGGGTTGGGAGGCTACACCTTC. Protein product: CASGSGQGLGGYTF.